Listed here are 29 T cell receptor beta chains from one sample, sequenced in a study of cytomegalovirus exposure and HLA in healthy donors (dated by TCRdb to about 2017). Receptor amplification or capture employed the immunoSEQ multiplex PCR assay. A mixture of 60 forward primers for TCR Vbeta segments and 13 reverse primers for TCR Jbeta segments was used in the multiplex PCR. The source is immuneACCESS, and TCRdb retained only in-frame sequences with V and J called. Part of the clones is not carried over; for the studies checked, unresolved V genes explain less than half of this, and the remainder is unexplained. The sample table gives about 200,000 clones. The leading ten clones occupy less than 0.9% of the sample. Source material: PBMCs. Receptor source: a boy between 10 and 17 years old in good health and CMV-seronegative.

Written as DNA, the CDR3 is TGTGCCAGCAGCACCGGACTAGCGGGGGTCTCATGGGATACGCAGTATTTT. Amino acids: CASSTGLAGVSWDTQYF. V is TRBV11-2 and J is TRBJ2-3; 13 bases align to TRBD2. The V and J ends lost 5 bases and 6 bases, in that order; junction bases with no gene match: 11. The CDR3 is made up of 17 amino acids. Germline CDR1 reads SGHAT; CDR2 reads FQNNGV.

The chain carries TRBV19 and TRBJ2-2; no clear D. In germline, CDR1 is LNHDA, CDR2 SQIVND (reference sequence). The CDR3 consists of 13 residues. The V gene lost 1 base and the J gene lost 6 bases, with 6 bases spanning the gap. CDR3 in amino acids: CASSIGPAGELFF. CDR3 sequence (DNA): TGTGCCAGTAGTATAGGTCCGGCCGGGGAGCTGTTTTTT.

The chain has TRBV9 and TRBJ1-3, with D unclear. Per the germline V gene, CDR1 is SGDLS and CDR2 is YYNGEE. The V end was cut by 0 bases, the J end by 0 bases, with 10 bases between. The CDR3 totals 16 residues. Here the CDR3 reads CASSVGGSSSGNTIYF. The CDR3 DNA is TGTGCCAGCAGCGTAGGCGGCAGCTCCTCTGGAAACACCATATATTTT.

The V call is TRBV7-6, the J call TRBJ2-7, with TRBD2 matching 13 bases. Germline assignment: CDR1 SGHVS and CDR2 FNYEAQ. The V gene end was trimmed by 5 bases and the J gene end by 0 bases; junction bases not matched to a gene: 4. CDR3 length equals 16 residues. The CDR3 region is CASSPGLAGDSYEQYF. The DNA for the CDR3 is TGTGCCAGCAGCCCAGGACTAGCGGGGGACTCCTACGAGCAGTACTTC. Supplemented by reference TRBV7-6 and TRBJ2-7, the full variable domain reads GAGVSQSPRYKVTKRGQDVALRCDPISGHVSLYWYRQALGQGPEFLTYFNYEAQQDKSGLPNDRFSAERPEGSISTLTIQRTEQRDSAMYRCASSPGLAGDSYEQYFGPGTRLTVT.

DNA for the CDR3: TGTGCCAGCAGCGCCTCTAAGGGACTAGCGGAGAACTACGAGCAGTACTTC. This gives the protein CASSASKGLAENYEQYF. This sequence joins TRBV9 and TRBJ2-7; 11 bases are a match to TRBD2. Germline V CDR1 and CDR2: SGDLS, YYNGEE. The CDR3 is made up of 17 amino acids. Unmatched junction bases numbered 11, after V lost 3 bases and J lost 3 bases.

The chain links TRBV11-2 to TRBJ2-7; 8 bases line up with TRBD1. The length of the CDR3 is 14 residues. The ends lost 4 bases at V and 3 bases at J; junction bases unmatched: 5. The germline gives CDR1 SGHAT, CDR2 FQNNGV. CDR3 region: CASSWRGQDYEQYF. The CDR3 DNA sequence: TGTGCCAGCAGCTGGAGGGGACAGGACTACGAGCAGTACTTC.

The chain couples TRBV10-3 to TRBJ2-3; weak D call: TRBD2 (6 bases). Germline loops: CDR1 ENHRY, CDR2 SYGVKD. The CDR3 totals 16 residues. The V end was cut by 3 bases, the J end by 5 bases, with 18 bases between. CDR3 sequence (DNA): TGTGCCATCAGTGATACCGGGACGGAGGGGCGAGATACGCAGTATTTT. Encoded protein: CAISDTGTEGRDTQYF.

On this clone: A read error may produce the germline difference seen at one junction end. V is TRBV6-1 and J is TRBJ2-7; TRBD1 aligns across 7 bases. CDR1 is MNHNS and CDR2 is SASEGT in the germline V gene. This CDR3 contains 13 residues. CDR3: CASNRQGSDEQYF. CDR3 DNA sequence: TGTGCCAGTAACCGACAGGGCTCCGACGAGCAGTACTTC.

The chain recombines TRBV2 with TRBJ2-2; D perhaps matches TRBD2 (5 bases). Germline assignment: CDR1 SNHLY and CDR2 FYNNEI. V was cut by 8 bases and J by 1 base, with 11 bases left in between. This CDR3 comprises 14 residues. The CDR3 nucleotides read TGTGCCAGCGGGCTAGCCTTGAACACCGGGGAGCTGTTTTTT. It encodes CASGLALNTGELFF.

V and J are TRBV12-2 and TRBJ2-5; the table's D gene call, TRBD2, was not cross checked with the DNA. TRBV12-2 is shown as a pseudogene. The CDR3 consists of 13 residues. The CDR3 protein is CASRPRTTETQYF. CDR3 nucleotides: TGTGCAAGTCGCCCCCGGACTACCGAGACCCAGTACTTC.

The V gene is TRBV11-2, the J gene TRBJ2-3; 10 bases line up with TRBD2. The germline V gene has CDR1 SGHAT and CDR2 FQNNGV. This CDR3 has 16 amino acids. J was trimmed by 5 bases and V by 5 bases; bases with no gene match: 10. CDR3 DNA sequence: TGTGCCAGCAGCCCTGCTAGCGGGGGAGCTGGAGATACGCAGTATTTT. Translating gives CASSPASGGAGDTQYF.

The chain joins TRBV6-6 to TRBJ2-1; D ambiguous. Germline V gives CDR1 MNHNY, CDR2 SVGAGI (reference sequence). V lost 10 bases, J lost 3 bases, and 7 bases lay in between. This CDR3 spans 11 amino acids. CDR3 sequence reads: CATQNYNEQFF. CDR3 bases: TGTGCCACACAGAACTACAATGAGCAGTTCTTC.

The chain joins TRBV7-3 to TRBJ2-3; tentative D call: TRBD2 (7 bases). The CDR3 is 17 amino acids. V was shortened by 1 base and J by 2 bases, with 16 bases between the two germline ends. From germline, CDR1 is SGHTA and CDR2 FQGTGA. The CDR3 loop reads CASSLNAAGAPTDTQYF. CDR3 coding DNA: TGTGCCAGCAGCTTAAACGCGGCGGGGGCCCCCACAGATACGCAGTATTTT.

The V call is TRBV28, the J call TRBJ2-2; D remains ambiguous. V lost 8 bases and J lost 1, with 5 bases in between. Germline V CDR1 and CDR2: MDHEN, SYDVKM. This CDR3 region has 12 residues. CDR3 sequence (DNA): TGTGCCAGCCGCGTGAACACCGGGGAGCTGTTTTTT. It translates to CASRVNTGELFF.

The chain joins TRBV19 to TRBJ1-2; 7 bases are a match to TRBD1. This CDR3 has 14 amino acids. V lost 5 bases to trimming and J lost 4 bases; unmatched junction nucleotides: 7. Looked up from germline, CDR1 is LNHDA and CDR2 is SQIVND (reference sequence). CDR3 protein: CASSLRGRIYGYTF. The CDR3 nucleotides read TGTGCCAGTAGTCTTAGGGGGCGCATCTATGGCTACACCTTC.

CDR3 bases: TGTGCCAGCAGCTTGGGGCTCAGGGGTTCTAGCACAGATACGCAGTATTTT. Translated, it gives CASSLGLRGSSTDTQYF. This chain joins TRBV11-2 and TRBJ2-3, with D possibly being TRBD1 (6 bases). Germline values: CDR1 SGHAT, CDR2 FQNNGV. The CDR3 is 17 amino acids. V dropped 3 bases and J dropped 0 bases, with 16 bases sitting between them.

CDR3 sequence reads: CASSARGRDTIYF. The CDR3, as DNA: TGTGCCAGCAGTGCACGGGGGAGGGACACCATATATTTT. The chain joins TRBV6-1 to TRBJ1-3; a possible D gene is TRBD1 (5 bases). This CDR3 comprises 13 residues. The V end lost 4 bases, the J end lost 8 bases, and 12 bases lay between the germline ends. CDR1 and CDR2 from the germline V gene are MNHNS and SASEGT.

The chain employs TRBV4-2 and TRBJ2-1; 7 bases match TRBD2. This CDR3 contains 16 residues. The germline gives CDR1 LGHNA, CDR2 YNFKEQ. The V gene end was trimmed by 4 bases and the J gene end by 5 bases; junction bases not matched to a gene: 11. In DNA form, the CDR3 reads TGTGCCAGCAGCCCCCTGCCCGGGCGGGGGAACAATGAGCAGTTCTTC. Its protein is CASSPLPGRGNNEQFF.

The chain employs TRBV19 and TRBJ1-5; 9 bases line up with TRBD1. CDR3 length equals 15 residues. Trimming cost V 5 bases and J 4 bases; bases outside gene matches: 6. The germline CDR1 and CDR2 sequences are LNHDA and SQIVND (reference sequence). CDR3 DNA: TGTGCCAGTAGTCCGCGGGACAGGGAAAATCAGCCCCAGCATTTT. Its protein product is CASSPRDRENQPQHF.

The J gene is TRBJ2-1, the V gene TRBV7-3; D uncertain. Germline V CDR1 and CDR2: SGHTA, FQGTGA. V lost 5 bases, J lost 4 bases, and 18 bases lay in between. CDR3 size: 16 residues. The CDR3 region is CASSLIVTLQYNEQFF. CDR3 nucleotide sequence: TGTGCCAGCAGCCTGATTGTGACTTTACAATACAATGAGCAGTTCTTC.

This sequence joins TRBV6-5 and TRBJ2-1; 8 bases agree with TRBD1. Per the germline V gene, CDR1 is MNHEY and CDR2 is SVGAGI. V lost 6 bases and J lost 7; bases outside the gene matches: 8. This CDR3 has 14 residues. CDR3 region: CASRPFGQGNEQFF. As DNA, the CDR3 is TGTGCCAGCAGACCATTTGGACAGGGTAATGAGCAGTTCTTC.

The V and J genes are TRBV4-1 and TRBJ1-1, with TRBD1 matching 7 bases. This CDR3 comprises 14 residues. Trimming took 4 bases from V and 1 from J; bases not matched to a gene: 3. CDR1 and CDR2 from the germline V gene are MGHRA and YSYEKL. For the CDR3, the DNA is TGCGCCAGCAGCCCGCGGACAGGGAACACTGAAGCTTTCTTT. Its translation is CASSPRTGNTEAFF.

The rearrangement links TRBV15 to TRBJ2-2; TRBD2 agrees at 13 bases. V trimming: 5 bases; J trimming: 6 bases; junction bases outside the gene matches: 3. CDR3 length equals 15 residues. Germline V CDR1 and CDR2: LNHNV, YYDKDF (reference sequence). Here the CDR3 reads CATSSGLAGPGELFF. CDR3 nucleotides: TGTGCCACCAGCTCGGGACTAGCGGGGCCCGGGGAGCTGTTTTTT.

The rearrangement uses TRBV6-1 and TRBJ1-1, with 8 bases matching TRBD1. CDR1 is MNHNS and CDR2 is SASEGT in the germline V gene. The CDR3 sequence is 14 residues long. The ends lost 3 bases at V and 2 bases at J; junction bases unmatched: 2. Here the CDR3 reads CASSEDRVNTEAFF. CDR3 DNA sequence: TGTGCCAGCAGTGAGGACAGGGTTAACACTGAAGCTTTCTTT.

The V and J genes are TRBV27 and TRBJ2-2; D is unclear. The CDR3 sequence is 15 residues long. V lost 6 bases and J 2 bases, leaving 13 bases between the germline ends. CDR1 is MNHEY, CDR2 SMNVEV, per germline (reference sequence). CDR3: CASSRLLANTGELFF. DNA for the CDR3: TGTGCCAGCAGCCGCCTGCTGGCCAACACCGGGGAGCTGTTTTTT.

The chain joins TRBV28 to TRBJ2-2, with 14 bases aligning to TRBD2. V shed 7 bases, J shed 3 bases, and the junction held 4 bases outside the gene matches. CDR1 and CDR2 (germline): MDHEN, SYDVKM. This CDR3 comprises 16 residues. CDR3 DNA: TGTGCCAGCAACAGACTAGCGGGGGGGCACACCGGGGAGCTGTTTTTT. Amino acids: CASNRLAGGHTGELFF. Using reference TRBV28 and TRBJ2-2 for the parts outside the CDR3, the full variable domain is DVKVTQSSRYLVKRTGEKVFLECVQDMDHENMFWYRQDPGLGLRLIYFSYDVKMKEKGDIPEGYSVSREKKERFSLILESASTNQTSMYLCASNRLAGGHTGELFFGEGSRLTVL.

V usage is TRBV7-8 and J usage is TRBJ1-4; no clear D gene. Germline lookup yields CDR1 SGHVS and CDR2 FQNEAQ. The CDR3 runs 17 residues. V was pared by 3 bases and J by 8 bases, with 22 bases between. CDR3 nucleotide sequence: TGTGCCAGCAGCTTTGCACCCGGGAGGGAGGAGAAGGAAAAACTGTTTTTT. Its protein product is CASSFAPGREEKEKLFF.

The chain employs TRBV28 and TRBJ1-5; 7 positions match TRBD1. V was clipped by 6 bases and J by 6 bases; unmatched bases: 8. CDR1 and CDR2 (germline): MDHEN, SYDVKM. This CDR3 is built from 14 residues. The CDR3 DNA sequence: TGTGCCAGCAGCCCAGCGACAGGGAGTCAGCCCCAGCATTTT. It yields the protein CASSPATGSQPQHF.

The chain recombines TRBV9 with TRBJ2-5, with TRBD2 as a possible D gene (6 bases). The germline V and J ends were trimmed by 0 bases and 1 base, with 13 bases remaining between them. CDR3 length: 16 residues. CDR1 is SGDLS and CDR2 is YYNGEE in the germline V gene. In nucleotides, the CDR3 is TGTGCCAGCAGCGTAGGAGGTAGCGGCCTCCAAGAGACCCAGTACTTC. It translates to CASSVGGSGLQETQYF.